This T cell receptor (beta chain) is drawn from a study of blood T cell repertoires in COVID-19. The CDR3 totals 16 residues. Germline CDR1 reads SGHDT; CDR2 reads YYEEEE. The V end was cut by 5 bases, the J end by 4 bases, with 21 bases between. Sequencing used immunoSEQ multiplex PCR; TCRdb keeps in-frame clones, though not all of them. The table lists about 350,000 clones, around nine tenths of them singletons. The receptor's source is a woman between 18 and 30 years old who had recovered from COVID-19. The sample was peripheral blood. This chain connects TRBV5-6 to TRBJ1-2, with D maybe TRBD1 (6 bases). CDR3 nucleotide sequence: TGTGCCAGCAGTTACGGCGGACAGTCTAGGGGCTATGGCTACACCTTC. It translates to CASSYGGQSRGYGYTF.